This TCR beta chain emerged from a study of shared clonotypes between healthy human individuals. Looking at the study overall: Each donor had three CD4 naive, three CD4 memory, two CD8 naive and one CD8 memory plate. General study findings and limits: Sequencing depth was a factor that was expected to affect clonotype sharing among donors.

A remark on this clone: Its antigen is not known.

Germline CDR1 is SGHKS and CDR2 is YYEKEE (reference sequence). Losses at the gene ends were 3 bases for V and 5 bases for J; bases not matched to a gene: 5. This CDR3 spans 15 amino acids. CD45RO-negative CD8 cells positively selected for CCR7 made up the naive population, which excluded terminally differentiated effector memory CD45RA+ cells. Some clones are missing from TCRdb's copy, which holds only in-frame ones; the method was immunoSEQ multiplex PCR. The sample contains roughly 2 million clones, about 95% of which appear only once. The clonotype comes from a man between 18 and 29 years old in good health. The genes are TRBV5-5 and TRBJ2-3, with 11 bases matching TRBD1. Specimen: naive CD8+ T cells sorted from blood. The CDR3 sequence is CASSWDRGSGDTQYF. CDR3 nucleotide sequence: TGTGCCAGCAGCTGGGACAGGGGGTCCGGAGATACGCAGTATTTT.